This TCR beta chain is drawn from a study of human T cells and chemical hapten exposure. TCRdb itself ran the RACE reads through MiXCR, one entry per CDR3 protein. This sample carries 70,000 to 95,000 distinct CDR3 sequences, about 9.2% of them seen once, and the ten largest clones take about 1.5%. Described time point: healthy volunteer bleed at 6 weeks. It was unfractionated whole blood from which total RNA was extracted. The sample was whole blood. The receptor was isolated from a female donor in good health. Some clones in this sample may be carry-over from other donors' samples.

CDR3 sequence reads: CASSTTETQYF. CDR3 bases: TGTGCCAGCAGCACCACGGAGACCCAGTACTTC. This chain links TRBV3-1 with TRBJ2-5; D call uncertain. V was pared by 5 bases and J by 5 bases, with 6 bases between. The CDR3 runs 11 residues. Germline loops: CDR1 LGHDT, CDR2 YNNKEL (reference sequence).